These 28 T cell receptor beta chains came from one sample sequenced in a study of cytomegalovirus exposure and HLA in healthy donors. The PCR employed 60 Vbeta primers together with 13 Jbeta primers. The table came from immunoSEQ multiplex PCR; TCRdb's copy has only in-frame clones and leaves some out. The sample lists 90,000 to 140,000 clones, over 70% occurring once. The sample comprised PBMCs. The receptors were gathered from a man aged 30-40 years in good health and CMV-seronegative.

This chain joins TRBV28 and TRBJ2-7; 9 nucleotides line up with TRBD2. CDR1 is MDHEN and CDR2 is SYDVKM in the germline V gene. CDR3 length: 16 amino acids. V lost 3 bases, J lost 3 bases, and 9 bases stayed unmatched. CDR3 sequence (DNA): TGTGCCAGCAGTTTTGATGCGGGAGGGATAAACTACGAGCAGTACTTC. As protein: CASSFDAGGINYEQYF.

The sample holds a few counts of this clone. The chain carries TRBV29-1 and TRBJ1-1; D is unresolved. Germline V gene sequence: CDR1 SQVTM, CDR2 ANQGSEA. The V gene lost 4 bases and the J gene lost 0 bases, with 9 bases spanning the gap. This CDR3 spans 13 amino acids. CDR3 sequence reads: CSVGEKMNTEAFF. CDR3 coding DNA: TGCAGCGTTGGGGAGAAAATGAACACTGAAGCTTTCTTT.

This chain connects TRBV2 to TRBJ2-5; the D gene is possibly TRBD2 (5 bases). Germline V lookup: CDR1 SNHLY, CDR2 FYNNEI. The ends were cut back, 8 bases at V and 6 bases at J, with 10 bases in the middle. The CDR3 is 11 amino acids. CDR3 amino acids: CASLGVKTQYF. The CDR3 nucleotides read TGTGCCAGCCTCGGGGTGAAGACCCAGTACTTC.

A few counts support this clone. This rearrangement joins TRBV30 to TRBJ1-5, with a tentative D call TRBD1 (6 bases). The CDR3 length is 14 residues. From germline, CDR1 is GTSNPN and CDR2 SVGIG (reference sequence). V was cut by 0 bases and J by 5 bases, with 11 bases left in between. The CDR3: CAWSVGQKYQPQHF. DNA for the CDR3: TGTGCCTGGAGTGTCGGACAGAAGTATCAGCCCCAGCATTTT.

The chain combines TRBV19 with TRBJ2-1; D not certain. Trimming cost V 3 bases and J 6 bases, with 9 bases left between them. CDR3 length: 13 amino acids. Germline loops: CDR1 LNHDA, CDR2 SQIVND (reference sequence). Here the CDR3 reads CASSMLNSNEQFF. In nucleotides, the CDR3 is TGTGCCAGTAGTATGTTAAATTCCAATGAGCAGTTCTTC.

V and J are TRBV5-1 and TRBJ2-1; TRBD2 is a possible D gene (5 bases). V was clipped by 0 bases and J by 8 bases, with 12 bases between them. The germline CDR1 and CDR2 sequences are SGHRS and YFSETQ. The CDR3 is 14 amino acids. The CDR3 sequence is CASSLETKWDEQFF. The CDR3, as DNA: TGCGCCAGCAGCTTGGAGACTAAATGGGATGAGCAGTTCTTC.

In its sample, this clone was seen once. The V and J genes are TRBV11-2 and TRBJ2-2; D uncertain. The CDR3 length is 14 residues. V was clipped by 8 bases and J by 0 bases, with 10 bases between them. The V gene's germline CDR1 is SGHAT and CDR2 FQNNGV. The chain's CDR3 is CASAPPANTGELFF. The CDR3 DNA reads as TGTGCCAGCGCTCCTCCAGCGAACACCGGGGAGCTGTTTTTT.

V is TRBV9 and J is TRBJ1-1, with no clear D. Trimming took 0 bases from V and 1 from J, leaving 10 bases between them. The CDR3 contains 15 residues. CDR1 SGDLS and CDR2 YYNGEE come from the germline V gene. The DNA for the CDR3 is TGTGCCAGCAGCGTAGGGACTGCGTCGAACACTGAAGCTTTCTTT. Translation: CASSVGTASNTEAFF.

This chain uses TRBV28 with TRBJ1-3; TRBD1 aligns across 7 bases. Trimming removed 6 bases from V and 4 bases from J; junction bases left unmatched: 12. This CDR3 has 16 residues. From germline, CDR1 is MDHEN and CDR2 SYDVKM. The CDR3 region is CASSLDREAEGNTIYF. The CDR3 DNA reads as TGTGCCAGCAGCCTCGACAGGGAGGCTGAAGGAAACACCATATATTTT. The complete variable domain, with remaining parts taken from reference TRBV28 and TRBJ1-3, reads DVKVTQSSRYLVKRTGEKVFLECVQDMDHENMFWYRQDPGLGLRLIYFSYDVKMKEKGDIPEGYSVSREKKERFSLILESASTNQTSMYLCASSLDREAEGNTIYFGEGSWLTVV.

The chain uses TRBV6-5 and TRBJ2-5, with D tentatively TRBD1 (5 bases). The end of the DNA fits TRBJ2-7 better, so the J call may be wrong. This CDR3 is built from 16 residues. The germline V gene encodes CDR1 MNHEY and CDR2 SVGAGI. The CDR3 loop reads CASSYSAGPILYEQYF. The CDR3 coding sequence is TGTGCCAGCAGTTACTCAGCAGGGCCCATTCTTTACGAGCAGTACTTC.

The CDR3 DNA is TGCGCCAGCAGCTTCCCTAGCTCCTACAATGAGCAGTTCTTC. It yields the protein CASSFPSSYNEQFF. The genes are TRBV5-1 and TRBJ2-1, with D hard to call. Trimming took 2 bases from V and 0 from J, leaving 6 bases between them. The CDR3 has 14 residues. Germline V gives CDR1 SGHRS, CDR2 YFSETQ.

The V gene is TRBV6-4, the J gene TRBJ2-5, with TRBD1 matching 8 bases. CDR3 size: 13 residues. Germline V CDR1 and CDR2: MRHNA, SNTAGT. Trimming took 8 bases from V and 2 from J; bases not matched to a gene: 4. The CDR3, as DNA: TGTGCCAGCCACTACAGGGGGCAAGAGACCCAGTACTTC. Its translation: CASHYRGQETQYF.

This clone was counted between two and nine times. This chain joins TRBV7-9 and TRBJ2-7; 9 bases match TRBD2. The CDR3 consists of 17 residues. V lost 2 bases, J lost 4 bases, and 12 bases stayed unmatched. Germline loops: CDR1 SEHNR, CDR2 FQNEAQ (reference sequence). The CDR3 nucleotides are TGTGCCAGCAGCTTACCTCGGAGCGGGAGGACGGATTACGAGCAGTACTTC. Amino acid sequence: CASSLPRSGRTDYEQYF.

The chain's CDR3 is CASSESPGQGNSPLHF. CDR3 nucleotide sequence: TGCGCCAGCAGTGAGTCTCCGGGACAGGGAAATTCACCCCTCCACTTT. The rearrangement uses TRBV10-2 and TRBJ1-6; 9 nucleotides align to TRBD1. The germline CDR1 and CDR2 sequences are WSHSY and SAAADI. The ends lost 0 bases at V and 7 bases at J; junction bases unmatched: 4. The CDR3 covers 16 residues.

The chain joins TRBV10-1 to TRBJ2-3; the D gene is possibly TRBD2 (7 bases). CDR3 length equals 14 residues. Germline CDR1 WNHNN, CDR2 SYGVQD (reference sequence). The V end lost 5 bases, the J end lost 8 bases, and 17 bases lay between the germline ends. CDR3 in DNA: TGCGCCAGCAGTTTCGGGGGGCCAGGAAGTACGCAGTATTTT. Its translation is CASSFGGPGSTQYF.

In its sample, this clone was seen a few times. This chain joins TRBV6-1 and TRBJ2-3; possibly TRBD1 for D (5 bases). Trimming took 4 bases from V and 2 from J, leaving 10 bases between them. The CDR3 consists of 14 residues. The germline V gene has CDR1 MNHNS and CDR2 SASEGT. The DNA for the CDR3 is TGTGCCAGCAGTGGACAGCTCAACACAGATACGCAGTATTTT. This encodes CASSGQLNTDTQYF.

The genes are TRBV14 and TRBJ1-1; no reliable D call. CDR3 length equals 13 residues. Germline values: CDR1 SGHDN, CDR2 FVKESK. The V gene lost 1 base and the J gene lost 5 bases, with 8 bases spanning the gap. The CDR3 reads CASSQAGWTEAFF. The CDR3 nucleotides are TGTGCCAGCAGCCAAGCCGGGTGGACTGAAGCTTTCTTT.

This chain connects TRBV4-2 to TRBJ2-7; D perhaps matches TRBD1 (6 bases). The germline V gene encodes CDR1 LGHNA and CDR2 YNFKEQ. The V gene lost 1 base and the J gene lost 7 bases, with 20 bases spanning the gap. This CDR3 comprises 16 residues. The chain's CDR3 is CASSQVGWSGGREQYF. In DNA, the CDR3 is TGTGCCAGCAGCCAAGTTGGGTGGAGTGGGGGCCGAGAGCAGTACTTC.

This chain joins TRBV7-6 and TRBJ1-2; tentative D call: TRBD1 (6 bases). Per germline, CDR1 SGHVS and CDR2 FNYEAQ. The germline V and J ends were trimmed by 1 base and 4 bases, with 13 bases remaining between them. The CDR3 runs to 15 residues. The CDR3 region is CASSLEQGRVYGYTF. The CDR3 nucleotides read TGTGCCAGCAGCTTAGAACAGGGTAGGGTCTATGGCTACACCTTC.

This sequence joins TRBV6-5 and TRBJ1-5, with TRBD1 matching over 8 bases. V lost 6 bases, J lost 3 bases, and 7 bases stayed unmatched. CDR3 length equals 15 residues. Germline CDR1 MNHEY, CDR2 SVGAGI. The CDR3 DNA sequence: TGTGCCAGCAGATTGGGACAGGCGATCAATCAGCCCCAGCATTTT. Translation gives CASRLGQAINQPQHF.

Details on this clone: A junction end diverges from the germline sequence, so it may reflect a read error. V usage is TRBV9 and J usage is TRBJ2-7; 9 bases line up with TRBD1. Germline CDR1 and CDR2: SGDLS and YYNGEE. The CDR3 spans 15 residues. CDR3 sequence reads: CAGSATGQGSYEQYF. CDR3 sequence (DNA): TGTGCCGGCAGCGCGACGGGACAGGGCTCCTACGAGCAGTACTTC.

This chain connects TRBV5-8 to TRBJ2-3; 7 nucleotides match TRBD1. Germline CDR1 reads SGHTS; CDR2 reads YDEGEE. This CDR3 spans 15 amino acids. J lost 0 bases, V lost 0 bases, and 1 base had no gene match. DNA for the CDR3: TGTGCCAGCAGCTTGGAGGGACAGAGCACAGATACGCAGTATTTT. Amino acids: CASSLEGQSTDTQYF.

The chain carries TRBV7-9 and TRBJ2-7; D is perhaps TRBD2 (5 bases). Germline V gene sequence: CDR1 SEHNR, CDR2 FQNEAQ (reference sequence). V lost 3 bases to trimming and J lost 5 bases, with 14 bases between them. This CDR3 has 14 residues. The CDR3 sequence: CASSFPGDKDEQYF. The DNA for the CDR3 is TGTGCCAGCAGCTTTCCCGGGGATAAAGACGAGCAGTACTTC.

This clone was recorded a few times. The rearrangement uses TRBV7-9 and TRBJ1-4; D possibly corresponds to TRBD1 (5 bases). The germline gives CDR1 SEHNR, CDR2 FQNEAQ (reference sequence). Trimming took 1 base from V and 6 from J, leaving 12 bases between them. This CDR3 contains 15 residues. CDR3: CASSLEATAHEKLFF. The CDR3 region has the DNA TGTGCCAGCAGCTTAGAGGCGACAGCTCATGAAAAACTGTTTTTT.

The chain has TRBV7-8 and TRBJ1-5; D gene unclear. The CDR3 has 13 amino acids. From germline, CDR1 is SGHVS and CDR2 FQNEAQ. Trimming shortened V by 5 bases and J by 3 bases, and 8 bases separated the two germline ends. The CDR3 protein is CASSPVANQPQHF. As DNA, the CDR3 is TGTGCCAGCAGCCCGGTAGCCAATCAGCCCCAGCATTTT.

A note on this clone: The junction departs from the called germline gene at one end, perhaps through a read error. CDR3 loop: CASSQYDEQYF. The CDR3 region has the DNA TGTGCCAGCAGTCAATACGACGAGCAGTACTTC. The gene calls are TRBV25-1 and TRBJ2-7, with D hard to call. This CDR3 is 11 amino acids long. Germline lookup yields CDR1 MGHDK and CDR2 SYGVNS.

This clone has only one observation. The chain recombines TRBV7-8 with TRBJ2-7; the D gene is possibly TRBD1 (6 bases). The germline V and J ends were trimmed by 1 base and 4 bases, with 17 bases remaining between them. Germline CDR1 and CDR2: SGHVS and FQNEAQ. There are 16 residues in the CDR3. CDR3 coding DNA: TGTGCCAGCAGCTTAGAGGCTGGGGGCTTGGTGTACGAGCAGTACTTC. Translating it yields CASSLEAGGLVYEQYF.

Only a few counts were recorded for this clone. An end of the junction does not agree with germline; a read error may underlie this. The rearrangement joins TRBV28 to TRBJ1-5, with D hard to call. CDR1 and CDR2 from the germline V gene are MDHEN and SYDVKM. CDR3 length equals 13 residues. DNA for the CDR3: TGTGCCAGCAGTTATCGGGGAGGTCAGCCCCAGAATTTT. It codes for CASSYRGGQPQNF.